The 15 T cell receptor beta chains below come from one sample, sequenced in a study of T cell responses to AZD1222 COVID-19 vaccine. The data were produced by immunoSEQ multiplex PCR, yet TCRdb's version contains in-frame clones alone and is incomplete. The sample carries around 210,000 clones, about 94% recorded once. The source material was peripheral blood, sampled 28 days after the second dose of the MenACWY control vaccine. The receptors originated from an adult who received the MenACWY meningococcal vaccine as a control.

This clone was counted once. This chain links TRBV28 with TRBJ2-7; 12 nucleotides align to TRBD2. V trimming: 3 bases; J trimming: 5 bases; junction bases outside the gene matches: 5. Germline CDR1 reads MDHEN; CDR2 reads SYDVKM. This CDR3 region has 15 residues. The CDR3 loop is CASSFATSGRNEQYF. The DNA of the CDR3 is TGTGCCAGCAGTTTCGCGACTAGCGGGAGAAACGAGCAGTACTTC.

V gene TRBV5-1 combines with J gene TRBJ2-2; D is undetermined. The CDR3 covers 13 residues. Between the trimmed V and J ends, which lost 3 bases and 5 bases, there was a span of 8 bases. Germline-derived CDR1 and CDR2 are SGHRS and YFSETQ. CDR3 sequence reads: CASSSGPTGELFF. DNA of the CDR3: TGCGCCAGCAGCTCCGGGCCAACCGGGGAGCTGTTTTTT.

This chain joins TRBV28 and TRBJ2-7; 8 bases line up with TRBD2. Germline CDR1 reads MDHEN; CDR2 reads SYDVKM. CDR3 length: 16 amino acids. V lost 3 bases, J lost 6 bases, and 13 bases stayed unmatched. CDR3 residues: CASSFAAGGPTGEQYF. CDR3 nucleotides: TGTGCCAGCAGTTTTGCTGCGGGGGGACCCACAGGCGAGCAGTACTTC.

This rearrangement joins TRBV6-5 to TRBJ1-1; D perhaps matches TRBD1 (5 bases). This CDR3 region has 13 residues. The V gene's germline CDR1 is MNHEY and CDR2 SVGAGI. Trimming cost V 5 bases and J 4 bases, with 11 bases left between them. CDR3 in amino acids: CASSTLDTTEAFF. DNA of the CDR3: TGTGCCAGCAGTACCCTGGACACCACTGAAGCTTTCTTT.

The chain carries TRBV28 and TRBJ2-1; 9 positions agree with TRBD2. The J segment lost 0 bases and the V segment lost 6 bases, leaving 15 bases of the junction unmatched. The germline V gene encodes CDR1 MDHEN and CDR2 SYDVKM. This CDR3 region has 19 residues. In DNA form, the CDR3 reads TGTGCCAGCAGCCCAATTTCCCTGAGTAGCGGGAGCTCCTACAATGAGCAGTTCTTC. Its protein product is CASSPISLSSGSSYNEQFF.

As concerns this clone: An end of the junction differs from the germline gene, which may be a read error. The chain links TRBV3-1 (or the pseudogene TRBV3-2) to TRBJ1-4; 7 nucleotides agree with TRBD1. This CDR3 has 15 amino acids. CDR1 LGHDT and CDR2 YNNKEL come from the germline V gene (reference sequence). Here the CDR3 DNA reads TGTGCCAGCAGCCGAGAGACAGGGAATGGGATAAAATTGTTTTTT. Translated: CASSRETGNGIKLFF.

In regard to this clone: At one boundary the junction diverges from the germline segment, which might be a read error. V usage is TRBV6-5 and J usage is TRBJ2-7; D possibly matches TRBD1 or TRBD2 (6 bases each). The CDR3 is made up of 15 amino acids. CDR1 MNHEY and CDR2 SVGAGI come from the germline V gene. CDR3: CAGSHDGGRQYEQYF. CDR3 coding DNA: TGTGCCGGCAGCCACGATGGGGGGCGCCAGTACGAGCAGTACTTC.

This CDR3 is CASTRLSSYNEQFF. The CDR3 DNA sequence: TGTGCCAGCACTAGACTCTCCTCCTACAATGAGCAGTTCTTC. The V call is TRBV28, the J call TRBJ2-1; no reliable D call. There are 14 residues in the CDR3. CDR1 MDHEN and CDR2 SYDVKM come from the germline V gene. Trimming removed 7 bases from V and 0 bases from J, with 10 bases in between.

The chain recombines TRBV29-1 with TRBJ2-5; the match to TRBD2 covers 13 bases. Trimming removed 6 bases from V and 2 bases from J; junction bases left unmatched: 9. CDR3 size: 16 residues. CDR1 SQVTM and CDR2 ANQGSEA come from the germline V gene. The chain's CDR3 is CSVSRGTSGKQETQYF. Here the CDR3 DNA reads TGCAGCGTCTCCCGGGGGACTAGCGGGAAACAAGAGACCCAGTACTTC.

This sequence joins TRBV5-1 and TRBJ1-2; unclear D gene. V dropped 1 base and J dropped 7 bases, with 17 bases sitting between them. Germline loops: CDR1 SGHRS, CDR2 YFSETQ. This CDR3 has 15 residues. Written as DNA, the CDR3 is TGCGCCAGCAGCTTGCGCGGAGACTCACACCTTGGCTACACCTTC. Protein sequence: CASSLRGDSHLGYTF.

CDR3 sequence reads: CASSQDPSGVWGTEAFF. DNA of the CDR3: TGCGCCAGCAGCCAAGATCCCTCAGGGGTCTGGGGCACTGAAGCTTTCTTT. The genes are TRBV4-3 and TRBJ1-1; TRBD1 is a possible D gene (6 bases). V dropped 0 bases and J dropped 4 bases, with 18 bases sitting between them. This CDR3 comprises 17 residues. Germline-derived CDR1 and CDR2 are LGHNA and YSLEER.

The chain carries TRBV27 and TRBJ2-3, with D perhaps TRBD2 (5 bases). CDR3 length: 14 residues. The germline V gene has CDR1 MNHEY and CDR2 SMNVEV (reference sequence). V was trimmed by 8 bases and J by 1 base, leaving 13 bases between them. The CDR3 reads CASLGGGGTDTQYF. CDR3 coding DNA: TGTGCCAGCCTCGGTGGAGGAGGCACAGATACGCAGTATTTT.

V gene TRBV10-3 combines with J gene TRBJ2-2, with 7 bases aligning to TRBD1. Germline V gene data show CDR1 as ENHRY and CDR2 as SYGVKD. The CDR3 is 15 amino acids. V was pared by 8 bases and J by 0 bases, with 6 bases of the junction left unmatched. The CDR3 loop reads CAIFDRATNTGELFF. The CDR3 nucleotides read TGTGCCATCTTCGACAGGGCAACGAACACCGGGGAGCTGTTTTTT.

The J gene is TRBJ2-5, the V gene TRBV4-2; 9 bases line up with TRBD2. Per the germline V gene, CDR1 is LGHNA and CDR2 is YNFKEQ. CDR3 length: 18 amino acids. Trimming at V came to 4 bases and at J to 5 bases, leaving 17 bases not matched to a gene. CDR3 coding DNA: TGTGCCAGCAGCCCTGAGAGGGCGGGGGGGCCCTTCTATGAGACCCAGTACTTC. It is translated as CASSPERAGGPFYETQYF.

This chain links TRBV7-2 with TRBJ2-3, with 8 bases identical to TRBD2. The CDR3 length is 19 residues. With 2 bases clipped from V and 0 bases from J, the junction kept 13 bases outside the gene matches. Germline CDR1 is SGHTA and CDR2 is FQGNSA. In nucleotides, the CDR3 is TGTGCCAGCAGCTTACCGAGCGGGAGTAGTGGGGAAAGCACAGATACGCAGTATTTT. Its protein is CASSLPSGSSGESTDTQYF.